These T cell receptor beta chains were read from a single sample in a study of blood T cell repertoires in COVID-19. Clones were read by immunoSEQ multiplex PCR, and TCRdb kept only the in-frame ones, dropping some. The sample shows approximately 300,000 clones, about 89% of them seen only once. Sequencing was done on a sample of peripheral blood. The receptors stem from a man between 18 and 29 years old who had recovered from COVID-19. CDR3s include the opening cysteine and the closing phenylalanine or tryptophan. Fields, in order: CDR3 protein, V gene, J gene, clone size, D gene. D genes are given only for firm matches. A row's size may be missing; if present it is once, few, many or a size class.

CASSSAGEQFF	TRBV11-2	TRBJ2-1	NA	NA
CASGGSGGETQYF	TRBV10-3	TRBJ2-5	NA	NA
CASGLWGVIGRNTGELFF	TRBV12-5	TRBJ2-2	NA	NA
CASSLSMGLAGVYEQYF	TRBV27	TRBJ2-7	NA	TRBD2
CASTRTSGSPDTQYF	TRBV2	TRBJ2-3	NA	TRBD2
CASSQREVETQYF	TRBV19	TRBJ2-5	NA	TRBD2
CASSSAQSYRQGANYGYTF	TRBV7-9	TRBJ1-2	NA	TRBD1
CAWCSVSGPYEQYF	TRBV30	TRBJ2-7	NA	NA
CATSRVPPGTSGRGWADTQYF	TRBV15	TRBJ2-3	NA	TRBD2
CAISETGTPNQPQHF	TRBV10-3	TRBJ1-5	NA	NA
CASSPIPGTGGNQPQHF	TRBV6-6	TRBJ1-5	NA	TRBD1
CASSTDSNEQFF	TRBV5-4	TRBJ2-1	NA	NA
CASSQEVSGASSYEQYF	TRBV4-2	TRBJ2-7	NA	TRBD2
CASSRDRAKGYTF	TRBV6-5	TRBJ1-2	once	TRBD1
CAIRPEETNTEAFF	TRBV10-3	TRBJ1-1	NA	NA
CSVEPANTGELFF	TRBV29-1	TRBJ2-2	NA	NA
CASSYPGTDGYTF	TRBV3-1/TRBV3-2	TRBJ1-2	NA	TRBD1
CATRDRSGELFF	TRBV24-1	TRBJ2-2	NA	TRBD1
CASSGDRVDSNQPQHF	TRBV6-2/TRBV6-3	TRBJ1-5	NA	TRBD1
CASSLDSTHQPQHF	TRBV3-1/TRBV3-2	TRBJ1-5	NA	NA
CASSPMWTGSSYEQYF	TRBV7-6	TRBJ2-7	NA	NA
CASSRDRGADTQYF	TRBV18	TRBJ2-3	NA	TRBD1
CASSQAGRENTEAFF	TRBV4-3	TRBJ1-1	NA	NA
CASSQRQGRALSTGELFF	TRBV3-1/TRBV3-2	TRBJ2-2	NA	TRBD1
CASSYSAGGNEKLFF	TRBV6-2/TRBV6-3	TRBJ1-4	NA	TRBD1
CASSIDLGQLSNYGYTF	TRBV19	TRBJ1-2	NA	NA
CASSLQGYSGANVLTF	TRBV4-1	TRBJ2-6	NA	NA
CASAGKDRNPLSYNEQFF	TRBV5-5	TRBJ2-1	NA	TRBD1
CASRQTGRITEAFF	TRBV27	TRBJ1-1	few	TRBD1
CASSPGQGTEAFF	TRBV14	TRBJ1-1	NA	TRBD1
CASSSLTEGTDTQYF	TRBV11-3	TRBJ2-3	once	NA
CASSRGSGTEAFF	TRBV6-6	TRBJ1-1	few	NA
CASTGGGGGTEAFF	TRBV6-5	TRBJ1-1	NA	NA
CASRNRDRAAGYTF	TRBV19	TRBJ1-2	NA	TRBD1
CAWSEYGNNEQFF	TRBV30	TRBJ2-1	NA	NA
CASSPGLITSMNTEAFF	TRBV19	TRBJ1-1	NA	NA
CASSPIDNGHYNSPLHF	TRBV19	TRBJ1-6	NA	NA
CASSQDRAVYSPLHF	TRBV4-1	TRBJ1-6	NA	TRBD1
CASSPSRSRGGEQYF	TRBV18	TRBJ2-7	once	NA
CASSTTGTGIRGGNQPQHF	TRBV27	TRBJ1-5	NA	TRBD1
CASSLRDRDQPQHF	TRBV7-8	TRBJ1-5	NA	TRBD1
CASSLGGGANTEAFF	TRBV7-3	TRBJ1-1	once	TRBD1
CASSQEGGARTGELFF	TRBV3-1/TRBV3-2	TRBJ2-2	NA	NA
CASSEYIINSPLHF	TRBV25-1	TRBJ1-6	NA	NA
CASSVYSTPSGGTEAFF	TRBV9	TRBJ1-1	NA	TRBD1
CAWSVRNGQPQHF	TRBV30	TRBJ1-5	NA	NA
CASSLGDSINEQFF	TRBV7-9	TRBJ2-1	NA	NA
CASSQVSGVSTDTQYF	TRBV3-1/TRBV3-2	TRBJ2-3	NA	TRBD2
CASTLSGVNEKLFF	TRBV6-5	TRBJ1-4	NA	NA
CASSPGQGKYEQYF	TRBV27	TRBJ2-7	NA	TRBD1
CASSVAGANTEAFF	TRBV9	TRBJ1-1	NA	NA
CASSLVASGDTGELFF	TRBV5-1	TRBJ2-2	NA	TRBD2